Presented here are 22 T cell receptor beta chains from one specimen sequenced in a study of T cells in Graves' hyperthyroidism and ophthalmopathy. The investigators amplified TCR beta CDR3 regions from RNA transcripts. The TCR CDR3 was amplified in a first-round RT-PCR using the HTBI primer set. TCRdb independently ran MiXCR on the multiplex PCR reads; one entry per CDR3 protein. Here the sample spans roughly 700,000 distinct CDR3 sequences, under 45% being singletons. Sequenced: blood. All receptors come from a woman between 40 and 55 years old with Graves' hyperthyroidism.

Ten or more counts support this clonotype. This chain joins TRBV10-3 and TRBJ1-3; D ambiguous. Deletions cut 6 bases from V and 4 bases from J, with 10 bases between. Germline loops: CDR1 ENHRY, CDR2 SYGVKD. CDR3 length: 13 residues. The CDR3 protein is CAISPGGGNTIYF. The CDR3 DNA is TGTGCCATCAGCCCAGGAGGGGGAAACACCATATATTTT.

CDR3 bases: TGTGCCAGCAACAGAAGATCAGCGGACGTTGAAGCTTTCTTT. Protein: CASNRRSADVEAFF. V and J are TRBV6-6 and TRBJ1-1; D uncertain. The ends were cut back, 7 bases at V and 7 bases at J, with 19 bases in the middle. Germline CDR1 MNHNY, CDR2 SVGAGI (reference sequence). This CDR3 is 14 amino acids long.

This clonotype was detected many times. The CDR3: CSAKGTSPTGELFF. CDR3 in DNA: TGCAGTGCTAAGGGGACGAGTCCCACCGGGGAGCTGTTTTTT. The rearrangement uses TRBV20-1 and TRBJ2-2; possibly TRBD1 or TRBD2 for D (5 bases each). This CDR3 contains 14 residues. The V and J ends lost 4 bases and 4 bases respectively, with 13 bases between them. Germline V gene sequence: CDR1 DFQATT, CDR2 SNEGSKA (reference sequence).

This clonotype was detected ten times or more. V gene TRBV19 combines with J gene TRBJ1-5; D is unclear. Between the trimmed V and J ends, which lost 4 bases and 0 bases, there was a span of 13 bases. This CDR3 spans 16 amino acids. The germline V gene encodes CDR1 LNHDA and CDR2 SQIVND (reference sequence). As DNA, the CDR3 is TGTGCCAGTAGTAGGGTGGGTGGGGATAGCAATCAGCCCCAGCATTTT. This encodes CASSRVGGDSNQPQHF.

V is TRBV12-3 or TRBV12-4 and J is TRBJ1-1, with D perhaps matching TRBD1 (5 bases). Trimming took off 7 bases at V and 0 bases at J, with 12 bases between the two ends. The CDR3 extends over 14 amino acids. The CDR3 is CASTTGGLNTEAFF. CDR3 bases: TGTGCCAGCACTACCGGGGGGTTGAACACTGAAGCTTTCTTT.

V gene TRBV7-2 combines with J gene TRBJ1-2; D gene ambiguous. CDR1 is SGHTA, CDR2 FQGNSA, per germline. CDR3 length: 16 residues. V lost 1 base and J 5 bases, leaving 17 bases between the germline ends. The CDR3 DNA reads TGTGCCAGCAGCTTAGGGCCCCAAATCGGGGAGTATGGCTACACCTTC. Translated, it gives CASSLGPQIGEYGYTF. Combining the CDR3 with reference TRBV7-2 and TRBJ1-2 gives the whole variable domain GAGVSQSPSNKVTEKGKDVELRCDPISGHTALYWYRQSLGQGLEFLIYFQGNSAPDKSGLPSDRFSAERTGGSVSTLTIQRTQQEDSAVYLCASSLGPQIGEYGYTFGSGTRLTVV.

There are many counts of this clonotype. This sequence joins TRBV20-1 and TRBJ1-2; D not certain. Looked up from germline, CDR1 is DFQATT and CDR2 is SNEGSKA (reference sequence). The CDR3 is 11 amino acids. The ends were cut back, 6 bases at V and 3 bases at J, with 8 bases in the middle. In DNA form, the CDR3 reads TGCAGTGCCTCCCAGGACTATGGCTACACCTTC. This sequence encodes CSASQDYGYTF.

The gene calls are TRBV2 and TRBJ1-6; TRBD1 is a possible D gene (6 bases). The CDR3 is made up of 16 amino acids. Germline V gene sequence: CDR1 SNHLY, CDR2 FYNNEI. V lost 6 bases and J 4 bases, leaving 16 bases between the germline ends. CDR3 region: CASRSQGYRYNSPLHF. Here the CDR3 DNA reads TGTGCCAGCAGATCTCAGGGGTACAGGTATAATTCACCCCTCCACTTT.

In this sample, this clonotype turned up a few times. The chain carries TRBV9 and TRBJ1-5; D is uncertain. V lost 2 bases and J lost 0, with 15 bases in between. There are 17 residues in the CDR3. Germline lookup yields CDR1 SGDLS and CDR2 YYNGEE. CDR3 DNA: TGTGCCAGCAGCGTCGCCCCCCGACCAGATAGCAATCAGCCCCAGCATTTT. Its protein is CASSVAPRPDSNQPQHF. Full variable domain (missing parts from reference TRBV9 and TRBJ1-5): DSGVTQTPKHLITATGQRVTLRCSPRSGDLSVYWYQQSLDQGLQFLIQYYNGEERAKGNILERFSAQQFPDLHSELNLSSLELGDSALYFCASSVAPRPDSNQPQHFGDGTRLSIL.

This clonotype was recorded a few times. The chain combines TRBV6-6 with TRBJ2-6; D remains unclear. With 0 bases removed from V and 11 bases from J, the gap between germline ends came to 11 bases. Germline CDR1 and CDR2: MNHNY and SVGAGI (reference sequence). The CDR3 is 14 residues long. This CDR3 reads CASSYSRSAYVLTF. CDR3 sequence (DNA): TGTGCCAGCAGTTACTCGAGGTCCGCTTACGTCCTGACTTTC.

A remark on this clonotype: A much larger clone lies a single base off, so this may be a read error. V usage is TRBV20-1 and J usage is TRBJ2-5; D perhaps matches TRBD2 (6 bases). Germline CDR1 and CDR2: DFQATT and SNEGSKA (reference sequence). The CDR3 runs to 12 residues. CDR3 sequence reads: CSTSGLWETQYF. In nucleotides, the CDR3 is TGCAGTACTAGTGGACTATGGGAGACCCAGTACTTC.

Many counts were recorded for this clonotype. The chain uses TRBV7-9 and TRBJ2-6; tentative D call: TRBD1 (6 bases). Germline-derived CDR1 and CDR2 are SEHNR and FQNEAQ (reference sequence). There are 15 residues in the CDR3. V was trimmed by 3 bases and J by 4 bases, leaving 10 bases between them. CDR3 loop: CASSFYRAGANVLTF. Here the CDR3 DNA reads TGTGCCAGCAGCTTTTACAGGGCAGGGGCCAACGTCCTGACTTTC.

This rearrangement joins TRBV2 to TRBJ2-4; no reliable D call. The V gene lost 4 bases and the J gene lost 4 bases, with 17 bases spanning the gap. The V gene's germline CDR1 is SNHLY and CDR2 FYNNEI. The CDR3 spans 16 residues. CDR3 nucleotide sequence: TGTGCCAGCAGTGCCGAGACGGCGTCTACAAAAAACATTCAGTACTTC. Translating it yields CASSAETASTKNIQYF.

Note on this clonotype: A much larger clone differs by one base, so this may be a read error. The CDR3: CAISYATGGAEQYF. Written as DNA, the CDR3 is TGTGCCATCAGTTACGCGACAGGGGGCGCCGAGCAGTACTTC. This chain links TRBV10-3 with TRBJ2-7; 10 positions agree with TRBD1. CDR3 length: 14 amino acids. The J segment lost 6 bases and the V segment lost 5 bases, leaving 7 bases of the junction unmatched. Germline V CDR1 and CDR2: ENHRY, SYGVKD.

In the case of this clonotype: A much larger clonotype is one base distant, so this may be a read error. The chain combines TRBV9 with TRBJ1-5, with D maybe TRBD1 (5 bases). The CDR3 is 15 residues long. Germline CDR1 and CDR2: SGDLS and YYNGEE. Trimming left V 7 bases short and J 2 bases short, with 16 bases between. CDR3 region: CASGHAGGGNQPQHF. DNA for the CDR3: TGTGCCAGCGGTCACGCGGGAGGGGGCAATCAGCCCCAGCATTTT.

This chain connects TRBV19 to TRBJ2-7; no clear D gene. Germline V gives CDR1 LNHDA, CDR2 SQIVND (reference sequence). CDR3 size: 13 residues. V dropped 4 bases and J dropped 4 bases, with 11 bases sitting between them. The CDR3 sequence is CASSRYELYEQYF. The CDR3 bases are TGTGCCAGTAGTAGATACGAATTATACGAGCAGTACTTC.

This clonotype was counted at least ten times. The DNA of the CDR3 is TGCAGTGCTAGAGGGGCTAGCGCTCAAGAGACCCAGTACTTC. Translating gives CSARGASAQETQYF. The chain uses TRBV20-1 and TRBJ2-5; D might be TRBD2 (6 bases). CDR3 length: 14 amino acids. Looked up from germline, CDR1 is DFQATT and CDR2 is SNEGSKA (reference sequence). Trimming took off 1 base at V and 2 bases at J, with 11 bases between the two ends.

This clonotype has only a few counts. The chain employs TRBV2 and TRBJ2-7; D might be TRBD1 or TRBD2, each matching 5 bases. Germline V lookup: CDR1 SNHLY, CDR2 FYNNEI. The CDR3 extends over 13 amino acids. Trimming cost V 7 bases and J 13 bases, with 23 bases left between them. The CDR3 sequence is CASTMPGNPSGYF. CDR3 nucleotide sequence: TGTGCCAGCACAATGCCAGGGAACCCATCGGGATACTTC.

The chain is built from TRBV10-3 and TRBJ2-7; the match to TRBD2 covers 8 bases. Gene TRBJ2-1 matches the end of the DNA better, so the J call may be wrong. Germline CDR1 is ENHRY and CDR2 is SYGVKD. This CDR3 is 14 amino acids long. The CDR3 loop is CAIRPAGAGYEQFF. In nucleotides, the CDR3 is TGTGCCATCAGGCCAGCGGGAGCCGGATATGAGCAGTTCTTC.

This chain uses TRBV29-1 with TRBJ1-2; tentative D call: TRBD1 (6 bases). The CDR3 spans 12 residues. In germline, CDR1 is SQVTM, CDR2 ANQGSEA. V was clipped by 5 bases and J by 3 bases, with 10 bases between them. CDR3 loop: CSVRQVDYGYTF. The CDR3 bases are TGCAGCGTTAGACAGGTGGACTATGGCTACACCTTC.

In its sample, this clonotype was seen many times. For the CDR3, the DNA is TGTGCCAGCAGTGATGAGGGAGACACTGAAGCTTTCTTT. Its protein product is CASSDEGDTEAFF. The V call is TRBV2, the J call TRBJ1-1; D is uncertain. The germline V and J ends were trimmed by 3 bases and 3 bases, with 8 bases remaining between them. CDR3 length: 13 amino acids. Looked up from germline, CDR1 is SNHLY and CDR2 is FYNNEI.

Only a few counts were recorded for this clonotype. J is TRBJ2-7 and V is TRBV13; the D is unclear. V was clipped by 5 bases and J by 0 bases, with 11 bases between them. Germline V gives CDR1 PRHDT, CDR2 FYEKMQ (reference sequence). CDR3 length: 14 amino acids. The CDR3 region has the DNA TGTGCCAGCAGCCACCGGACGGACTCCTACGAGCAGTACTTC. Its translation is CASSHRTDSYEQYF.